A selection of T cell receptor beta chains follows, all from one sample in a study of immune cell composition in non-small cell lung cancer. Sequenced by immunoSEQ multiplex PCR; TCRdb stores in-frame clones only, minus some. The data contain roughly 3,000 clones, about 74% of them singletons. The sample consisted of lung tumor tissue. These receptors were collected from a human donor with non-small cell lung cancer. CDR3s include the opening cysteine and the closing phenylalanine or tryptophan. The order of the fields is V gene, J gene, D gene, clone size, CDR3 DNA, CDR3 protein. D genes are given only for firm matches. Not every row has a clone size; where given, it reads once, few, many or a size class.

TRBV5-6	TRBJ2-2	TRBD1	once	TGTGCCAGCAGCTTGCTTTTGGGACAGGAGAACACCGGGGAGCTGTTTTTT	CASSLLLGQENTGELFF
TRBV6-5	TRBJ2-7	.	.	TGTGCCAGCGTTCGGGCGGCAGGGGTACCCTACGAGCAGTACTTC	CASVRAAGVPYEQYF
TRBV7-9	TRBJ2-2	TRBD1	few	TGTGCCAGCAGCTCCCTCGGCAGGGGGCCTGGGGAGCTGTTTTTT	CASSSLGRGPGELFF
TRBV5-1	TRBJ2-1	.	.	TGCGCCAGCAGCTTGGGAACCCCTTTGAGCTATGAGCAGTTCTTC	CASSLGTPLSYEQFF
TRBV2	TRBJ1-1	TRBD1	.	TGTGCCAGCGACCGGGACAGGGACACTGAAGCTTTCTTT	CASDRDRDTEAFF
TRBV19	TRBJ2-1	TRBD1	few	TGTGCCAGTAGTCCTGGGACAGGGGGCTTGTATGAGCAGTTCTTC	CASSPGTGGLYEQFF
TRBV5-1	TRBJ2-3	TRBD2	.	TGCGCCAGCAGCTTGGGGGTCGGGGGGGCCCCAGATACGCAGTATTTT	CASSLGVGGAPDTQYF
TRBV2	TRBJ1-6	.	.	TGTGCCAGCAGTGGGTTCGGGAACAGCAATTCACCCCTCCACTTT	CASSGFGNSNSPLHF